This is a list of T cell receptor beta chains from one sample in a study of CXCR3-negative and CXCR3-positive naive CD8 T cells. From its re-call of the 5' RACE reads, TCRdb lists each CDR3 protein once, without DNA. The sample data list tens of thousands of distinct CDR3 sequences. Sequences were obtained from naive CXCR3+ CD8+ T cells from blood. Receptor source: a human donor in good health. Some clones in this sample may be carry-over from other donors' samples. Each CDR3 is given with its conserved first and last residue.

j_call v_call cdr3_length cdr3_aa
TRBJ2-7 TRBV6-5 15 CASKIQGGSRLGQYF
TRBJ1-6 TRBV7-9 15 CASSLDRGFNSPLHF
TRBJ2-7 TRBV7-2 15 CASSLFGSGGDEQYF
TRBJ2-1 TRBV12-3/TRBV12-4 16 CASSFLAGGLSDEQFF
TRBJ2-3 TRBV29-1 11 CSVVTADTQYF
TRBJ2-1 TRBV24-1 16 CATSDLAQLDTNEQFF
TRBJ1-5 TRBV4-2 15 CASSQVKGWNQPQHF
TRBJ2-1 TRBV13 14 CASSLGLGQNEQFF
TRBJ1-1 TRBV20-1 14 CSAFPTDVNTEAFF
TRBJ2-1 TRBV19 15 CASSMGLAGSNEQFF
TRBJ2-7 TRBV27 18 CASSPQRQPGQGTYEQYF
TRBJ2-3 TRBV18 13 CASSLIITDTQYF
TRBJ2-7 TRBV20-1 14 CSATGTASSYEQYF
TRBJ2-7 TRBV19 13 CASSRGHLYEQYF
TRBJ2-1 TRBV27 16 CASSLEAARPYNEQFF
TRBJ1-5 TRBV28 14 CASSLGGLNQPQHF
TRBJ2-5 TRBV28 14 CASSSQGRKETQYF
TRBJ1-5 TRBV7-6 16 CASSLAPGYSNQPQHF
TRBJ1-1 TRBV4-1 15 CASSQDGQPNTEAFF
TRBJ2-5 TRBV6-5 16 CASSYGWEGQKETQYF
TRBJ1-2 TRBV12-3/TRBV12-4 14 CASTQLRGNYGYTF
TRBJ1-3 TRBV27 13 CASCSLSGNTIYF
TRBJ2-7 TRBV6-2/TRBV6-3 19 CASSYSFRGTSGALYEQYF
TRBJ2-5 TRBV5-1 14 CASSLYTTEETQYF
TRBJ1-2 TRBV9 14 CASSAGHPNYGYTF
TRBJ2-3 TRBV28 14 CASSGSGSQDRQYF
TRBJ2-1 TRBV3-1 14 CASSQGWVHNEQFF